The clone carrying this T cell receptor beta chain appeared many times. The record originates from a study of shared clonotypes between healthy human individuals. V was cut by 3 bases and J by 5 bases, with 10 bases left in between. The CDR3 is made up of 14 amino acids. Germline lookup yields CDR1 LNHDA and CDR2 SQIVND (reference sequence). Within Nashville, Tennessee resided all donors, each a Caucasian adult. The unsorted samples had about 95 million PBMCs used for genomic DNA. As processed by the authors: Filtering of immunoSEQ junctional sequences could not match full-length read filtering. Assay used: immunoSEQ multiplex PCR; TCRdb lists only in-frame clones, some missing. V and J calls and clone size follow that table, whereas D and trimming were derived from the DNA. Of about 600,000 clones listed, around 76% are singletons.

Sequencing was carried out using PBMCs. The chain links TRBV19 to TRBJ2-2; D not resolved. The TCR was taken from a woman in her forties in good health. Some clones in this sample may be carry-over from other donors' samples. In DNA form, the CDR3 reads TGTGCCAGTAGTATTATACCCTGGACCGGGGAGCTGTTTTTT. As protein: CASSIIPWTGELFF.